This TCR beta chain is drawn from a study of early T cells in non-severe SARS-CoV-2 infection. Study background: Chains from this unsorted whole-blood bulk RNA could not be paired. General study findings and limits: Anti-spike CD8 specificities were favored by VDJdb matching, whose results missed private and CD4 specificities.

This CDR3 has 14 residues. From germline, CDR1 is LNHDA and CDR2 SQIVND (reference sequence). V dropped 0 bases and J dropped 2 bases, with 8 bases sitting between them. This clonotype has a handful of counts. Its antigen is still unknown. Individual cDNA molecules received unique molecular identifiers. A single record per CDR3 protein comes from TCRdb applying MiXCR to the 5' RACE reads. The table lists approximately 73,000 distinct CDR3 sequences, over 10% of them singletons. The rearrangement joins TRBV19 to TRBJ2-7; D is unclear. Source material: whole blood. The receptor comes from an adult who was a healthcare worker with PCR-confirmed SARS-CoV-2 infection or an uninfected control (not recorded which). The CDR3 loop is CASSIEGGPYEQYF. As DNA, the CDR3 is TGTGCCAGTAGTATAGAGGGCGGCCCCTACGAGCAGTACTTC.